These 30 T cell receptor beta chains were sequenced from one sample in a study of graft-versus-host responses after intestinal transplantation. These receptors' targets are unknown. Profiled with immunoSEQ multiplex PCR; TCRdb holds only in-frame clones, not every one. The sample has about 85,000 clones; 75% to 95% are singletons. The specimen comprised unstimulated CD8+ T cells sorted from spleen or lymph node cells, sampled before transplant. The receptor source for this set is a human donor who was the organ donor for an intestinal transplant.

The chain combines TRBV5-4 with TRBJ2-7, with D perhaps matching TRBD2 (6 bases). CDR1 and CDR2 (germline): SGHNT, YYREEE (reference sequence). The CDR3 contains 14 residues. Trimming took 7 bases from V and 0 from J, leaving 14 bases between them. In DNA form, the CDR3 reads TGTGCCAGCGGACTAAGGGGCAGCTCCTACGAGCAGTACTTC. Protein: CASGLRGSSYEQYF. Based on the CDR3 plus reference TRBV5-4 and TRBJ2-7, the full variable domain is ETGVTQSPTHLIKTRGQQVTLRCSSQSGHNTVSWYQQALGQGPQFIFQYYREEENGRGNFPPRFSGLQFPNYSSELNVNALELDDSALYLCASGLRGSSYEQYFGPGTRLTVT.

This sequence joins TRBV7-3 and TRBJ2-3; 13 bases are shared with TRBD2. Germline values: CDR1 SGHTA, CDR2 FQGTGA. The CDR3 has 19 residues. V dropped 1 base and J dropped 2; count of bases not matched to a gene: 9. CDR3 protein: CASSLNLLGLAGPTDTQYF. The CDR3 coding sequence is TGTGCCAGCAGCTTAAATTTGTTGGGACTAGCGGGGCCCACAGATACGCAGTATTTT.

This chain connects TRBV28 to TRBJ2-2; 8 bases fit TRBD1. The trim removed 7 bases at V and 3 bases at J, leaving 7 bases unmatched. There are 15 residues in the CDR3. Per germline, CDR1 MDHEN and CDR2 SYDVKM. The CDR3 nucleotides read TGTGCCAGCAAGCCGGGACAGGAGGACACCGGGGAGCTGTTTTTT. Residues: CASKPGQEDTGELFF. The full variable domain, rest sourced from reference TRBV28 and TRBJ2-2, is DVKVTQSSRYLVKRTGEKVFLECVQDMDHENMFWYRQDPGLGLRLIYFSYDVKMKEKGDIPEGYSVSREKKERFSLILESASTNQTSMYLCASKPGQEDTGELFFGEGSRLTVL.

The chain couples TRBV7-9 to TRBJ1-3; 9 nucleotides agree with TRBD1. From germline, CDR1 is SEHNR and CDR2 FQNEAQ (reference sequence). V shed 0 bases and J 0 bases; nucleotides not matched to a gene: 9. The CDR3 sequence is 19 residues long. CDR3 region: CASSLAGQGNPDSGNTIYF. CDR3 bases: TGTGCCAGCAGCTTAGCGGGACAGGGAAACCCAGACTCTGGAAACACCATATATTTT. Based on the CDR3 plus reference TRBV7-9 and TRBJ1-3, the full variable domain is DTGVSQNPRHKITKRGQNVTFRCDPISEHNRLYWYRQTLGQGPEFLTYFQNEAQLEKSRLLSDRFSAERPKGSFSTLEIQRTEQGDSAMYLCASSLAGQGNPDSGNTIYFGEGSWLTVV.

The V call is TRBV10-2, the J call TRBJ1-5; the match to TRBD1 covers 7 bases. The trim removed 8 bases at V and 4 bases at J, leaving 8 bases unmatched. Looked up from germline, CDR1 is WSHSY and CDR2 is SAAADI. The CDR3 length is 14 residues. The CDR3 loop reads CASSRTGPNQPQHF. The CDR3 coding sequence is TGCGCCAGCTCCCGGACAGGCCCAAATCAGCCCCAGCATTTT.

This chain connects TRBV29-1 to TRBJ2-5; tentatively, D is TRBD1 or TRBD2 (5 bases each). Germline values: CDR1 SQVTM, CDR2 ANQGSEA. The CDR3 totals 13 residues. V dropped 4 bases and J dropped 0 bases, with 9 bases sitting between them. The CDR3 DNA reads TGCAGCGTTGGAGAGGGGTACCAAGAGACCCAGTACTTC. Translating it yields CSVGEGYQETQYF.

The chain uses TRBV5-6 and TRBJ2-7; D is unresolved. Germline assignment: CDR1 SGHDT and CDR2 YYEEEE. The CDR3 is made up of 11 amino acids. The V gene lost 0 bases and the J gene lost 7 bases, with 5 bases spanning the gap. The CDR3 sequence is CASSLGKEQYF. DNA of the CDR3: TGTGCCAGCAGCTTGGGGAAGGAGCAGTACTTC.

The V gene is TRBV4-1, the J gene TRBJ2-5; 11 bases line up with TRBD2. In germline, CDR1 is MGHRA, CDR2 YSYEKL. The CDR3 is made up of 16 amino acids. V gave up 4 bases and J gave up 1 base; unmatched junction bases: 5. CDR3 region: CASSLSTSGGQETQYF. The CDR3 coding sequence is TGCGCCAGCAGCCTCTCAACTAGCGGGGGCCAAGAGACCCAGTACTTC.

The J gene is TRBJ2-4, the V gene TRBV9, with a weak D call TRBD1 (6 bases). This CDR3 is 15 amino acids long. V was pared by 4 bases and J by 2 bases, with 13 bases between. Germline assignment: CDR1 SGDLS and CDR2 YYNGEE. CDR3 protein: CASSSWGRPKNIQYF. As DNA, the CDR3 is TGTGCCAGCAGCTCTTGGGGGCGGCCCAAAAACATTCAGTACTTC. Drawing the rest from reference TRBV9 and TRBJ2-4, the complete variable domain is DSGVTQTPKHLITATGQRVTLRCSPRSGDLSVYWYQQSLDQGLQFLIQYYNGEERAKGNILERFSAQQFPDLHSELNLSSLELGDSALYFCASSSWGRPKNIQYFGAGTRLSVL.

The gene calls are TRBV5-1 and TRBJ2-7; D uncertain. The CDR3 runs to 12 residues. Deletions cut 3 bases from V and 3 bases from J, with 7 bases between. CDR1 is SGHRS, CDR2 YFSETQ, per germline. Here the CDR3 DNA reads TGCGCCAGCAGCTGGGTGGGCTACGAGCAGTACTTC. It specifies CASSWVGYEQYF.

The chain couples TRBV19 to TRBJ1-5; maybe TRBD1 (5 bases). V lost 6 bases, J lost 2 bases, and 8 bases lay in between. The CDR3 has 13 residues. In germline, CDR1 is LNHDA, CDR2 SQIVND (reference sequence). The CDR3 region is CASRLGGNQPQHF. CDR3 nucleotide sequence: TGTGCCAGTAGGCTGGGGGGCAATCAGCCCCAGCATTTT.

This chain joins TRBV5-1 and TRBJ2-7; D is unresolved. CDR1 SGHRS and CDR2 YFSETQ come from the germline V gene. The CDR3 totals 13 residues. Trimming removed 0 bases at V and 3 bases at J, with 7 bases between. The CDR3 nucleotides are TGCGCCAGCAGCTTGGGATTTGGCTACGAGCAGTACTTC. This sequence encodes CASSLGFGYEQYF.

V gene TRBV7-9 combines with J gene TRBJ2-1; tentative D call: TRBD1 (6 bases). CDR1 is SEHNR and CDR2 is FQNEAQ in the germline V gene (reference sequence). The CDR3 has 15 residues. V lost 1 base to trimming and J lost 6 bases, with 13 bases between them. The CDR3 coding sequence is TGTGCCAGCAGCTTAGAGGGACATCGGTTCAATGAGCAGTTCTTC. It codes for CASSLEGHRFNEQFF.

This clone has just one count. The chain couples TRBV5-6 to TRBJ1-2, with unresolved D. This CDR3 region has 11 residues. V was cut by 4 bases and J by 5 bases, with 6 bases left in between. The germline V gene encodes CDR1 SGHDT and CDR2 YYEEEE. The CDR3 DNA reads TGTGCCAGCAGCCGACTTTATGGCTACACCTTC. Translated: CASSRLYGYTF.

This chain uses TRBV19 with TRBJ2-7; 9 nucleotides align to TRBD2. V was clipped by 3 bases and J by 8 bases; unmatched bases: 5. CDR3 length: 13 amino acids. Germline V gene data show CDR1 as LNHDA and CDR2 as SQIVND (reference sequence). CDR3 residues: CASSMGAGGQQYF. The DNA for the CDR3 is TGTGCCAGTAGTATGGGTGCGGGAGGGCAGCAGTACTTC.

The rearrangement joins TRBV19 to TRBJ2-7; 8 nucleotides align to TRBD2. Trimming removed 3 bases from V and 1 base from J; junction bases left unmatched: 2. The CDR3 spans 14 residues. Germline V lookup: CDR1 LNHDA, CDR2 SQIVND (reference sequence). The CDR3 DNA reads TGTGCCAGTAGTATCGGGGGGGTTTCCTACGAGCAGTACTTC. It specifies CASSIGGVSYEQYF.

V and J are TRBV19 and TRBJ1-5, with TRBD1 matching 9 bases. CDR3 length equals 19 residues. Per germline, CDR1 LNHDA and CDR2 SQIVND (reference sequence). The J segment lost 4 bases and the V segment lost 5 bases, leaving 18 bases of the junction unmatched. CDR3 bases: TGTGCCAGTAGTGCAGACACAGGGGGCGTCGATAATCCAAATCAGCCCCAGCATTTT. Translating it yields CASSADTGGVDNPNQPQHF.

The rearrangement links TRBV7-9 to TRBJ1-3; no clear D. V was pared by 5 bases and J by 0 bases, with 17 bases between. CDR3 length: 17 amino acids. The germline gives CDR1 SEHNR, CDR2 FQNEAQ (reference sequence). In DNA, the CDR3 is TGTGCCAGCAGCGGTCGATCTTCAGATATCTCTGGAAACACCATATATTTT. Its translation is CASSGRSSDISGNTIYF.

V and J are TRBV4-1 and TRBJ2-7, with D perhaps TRBD2 (5 bases). This CDR3 is 13 amino acids long. CDR1 MGHRA and CDR2 YSYEKL come from the germline V gene. Trimming cost V 1 base and J 8 bases, with 12 bases left between them. CDR3 amino acids: CASSQGGPYKQYF. The CDR3 DNA reads TGCGCCAGCAGCCAAGGAGGGCCGTACAAGCAGTACTTC.

J is TRBJ1-3 and V is TRBV2; unclear D gene. The CDR3 is made up of 14 amino acids. CDR1 and CDR2 (germline): SNHLY, FYNNEI. V dropped 1 base and J dropped 4 bases, with 8 bases sitting between them. This CDR3 reads CASSEEGNGNTIYF. DNA of the CDR3: TGTGCCAGCAGTGAAGAAGGGAACGGAAACACCATATATTTT. Full variable domain (remainder filled in from reference TRBV2 and TRBJ1-3): EPEVTQTPSHQVTQMGQEVILRCVPISNHLYFYWYRQILGQKVEFLVSFYNNEISEKSEIFDDQFSVERPDGSNFTLKIRSTKLEDSAMYFCASSEEGNGNTIYFGEGSWLTVV.

This clone has just one count. Here the CDR3 DNA reads TGTGCCAGCAGCCCGCCTATAGGAGGAAACACCATATATTTT. Amino acids: CASSPPIGGNTIYF. V usage is TRBV28 and J usage is TRBJ1-3; D unclear. Between the trimmed V and J ends, which lost 6 bases and 4 bases, there was a span of 13 bases. The CDR3 length is 14 residues. Germline lookup yields CDR1 MDHEN and CDR2 SYDVKM.

The sample holds a few counts of this clone. This rearrangement joins TRBV7-9 to TRBJ2-2; unclear D gene. The CDR3 totals 14 residues. Trimming took off 1 base at V and 2 bases at J, with 5 bases between the two ends. Germline values: CDR1 SEHNR, CDR2 FQNEAQ (reference sequence). CDR3 in DNA: TGTGCCAGCAGCTTAGTTTCTAACACCGGGGAGCTGTTTTTT. Translated: CASSLVSNTGELFF.

This clone was seen only once. The chain employs TRBV11-3 and TRBJ2-5; D ambiguous. In germline, CDR1 is SGHNT, CDR2 YENEEA. The V and J ends lost 3 bases and 4 bases respectively, with 9 bases between them. This CDR3 is built from 13 residues. The CDR3 sequence: CASSFFGGETQYF. The CDR3 DNA is TGTGCCAGCAGCTTCTTCGGTGGAGAGACCCAGTACTTC.

V is TRBV4-1 and J is TRBJ2-5, with 8 bases identical to TRBD1. The end of the DNA aligns better with TRBJ2-7, so the J call may be wrong. CDR3 length: 16 amino acids. From germline, CDR1 is MGHRA and CDR2 YSYEKL. CDR3 nucleotides: TGCGCCAGCAGCCCAACACCTGGCAGGGGGCTTGACGAGCAGTACTTC. Its protein is CASSPTPGRGLDEQYF.

The CDR3 DNA sequence: TGTGCCACCAGCGAATTAGGTGGGGGGAACACTGAAGCTTTCTTT. Translation gives CATSELGGGNTEAFF. The V and J genes are TRBV15 and TRBJ1-1; D might be TRBD1 (5 bases). Per the germline V gene, CDR1 is LNHNV and CDR2 is YYDKDF (reference sequence). CDR3 length: 15 amino acids. The germline V and J ends were trimmed by 5 bases and 1 base, with 14 bases remaining between them.

The chain has TRBV9 and TRBJ1-5; D ambiguous. CDR1 is SGDLS and CDR2 is YYNGEE in the germline V gene. The CDR3 runs 15 residues. V lost 0 bases and J lost 0, with 7 bases in between. The CDR3 protein is CASSVEGNSNQPQHF. The CDR3 DNA sequence: TGTGCCAGCAGCGTAGAAGGGAATAGCAATCAGCCCCAGCATTTT.

The chain combines TRBV9 with TRBJ2-7, with a weak D call TRBD2 (6 bases). The CDR3 is 13 residues long. Between the trimmed V and J ends, which lost 4 bases and 2 bases, there was a span of 10 bases. Germline lookup yields CDR1 SGDLS and CDR2 YYNGEE. The CDR3 sequence: CASSSGTAYEQYF. The CDR3 DNA sequence: TGTGCCAGCAGCTCTGGGACTGCCTACGAGCAGTACTTC.

The chain uses TRBV5-4 and TRBJ1-1; TRBD1 matches 7 bases. Trimming took 5 bases from V and 1 from J; bases not matched to a gene: 5. The CDR3 extends over 14 amino acids. CDR1 and CDR2 (germline): SGHNT, YYREEE (reference sequence). CDR3 loop: CASRAQGSNTEAFF. The CDR3 nucleotides read TGTGCCAGCAGAGCACAGGGGTCGAACACTGAAGCTTTCTTT.

The chain is built from TRBV4-2 and TRBJ2-5; D possibly corresponds to TRBD2 (7 bases). The CDR3 sequence is 17 residues long. V gave up 3 bases and J gave up 2 bases, with 19 bases separating them. Germline V lookup: CDR1 LGHNA, CDR2 YNFKEQ. The CDR3, as DNA: TGTGCCAGCAGCCATGGGGTGGTAGGGGGGGGACAAGAGACCCAGTACTTC. This gives the protein CASSHGVVGGGQETQYF.

The chain uses TRBV30 and TRBJ2-1, with D hard to call. Trimming removed 1 base from V and 2 bases from J, with 6 bases in between. Germline V gene sequence: CDR1 GTSNPN, CDR2 SVGIG (reference sequence). The CDR3 has 13 residues. The CDR3 DNA reads as TGTGCCTGGAGTGGGAACACCTACAATGAGCAGTTCTTC. This gives the protein CAWSGNTYNEQFF.